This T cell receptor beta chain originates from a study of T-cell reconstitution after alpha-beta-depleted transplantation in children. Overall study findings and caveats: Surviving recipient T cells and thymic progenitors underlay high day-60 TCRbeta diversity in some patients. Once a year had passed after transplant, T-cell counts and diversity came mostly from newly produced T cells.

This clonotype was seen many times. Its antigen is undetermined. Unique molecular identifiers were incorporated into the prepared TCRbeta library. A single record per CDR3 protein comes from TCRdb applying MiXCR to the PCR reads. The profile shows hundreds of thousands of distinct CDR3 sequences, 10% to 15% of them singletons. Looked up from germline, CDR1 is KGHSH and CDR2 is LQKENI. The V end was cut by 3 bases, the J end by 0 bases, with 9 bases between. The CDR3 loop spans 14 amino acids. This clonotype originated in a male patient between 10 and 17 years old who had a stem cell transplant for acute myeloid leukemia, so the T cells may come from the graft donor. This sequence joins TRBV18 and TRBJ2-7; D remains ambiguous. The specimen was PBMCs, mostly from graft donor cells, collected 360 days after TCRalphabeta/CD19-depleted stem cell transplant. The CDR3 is CASSPFDFSYEQYF. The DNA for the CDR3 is TGTGCCAGCTCACCGTTTGACTTCTCCTACGAGCAGTACTTC. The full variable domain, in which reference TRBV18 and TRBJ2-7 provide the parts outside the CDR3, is NAGVMQNPRHLVRRRGQEARLRCSPMKGHSHVYWYRQLPEEGLKFMVYLQKENIIDESGMPKERFSAEFPKEGPSILRIQQVVRGDSAAYFCASSPFDFSYEQYFGPGTRLTVT.